This T cell receptor beta chain was captured by sequencing in a study of cytomegalovirus exposure and HLA in healthy donors. This clone has more than one count but fewer than ten. Its specificity is not known. Deletions cut 3 bases from V and 8 bases from J, with 14 bases between. Germline V gene lookup returns CDR1 SGHVS and CDR2 FQNEAQ. The CDR3 length is 14 residues. The PCR contained 60 Vbeta and 13 Jbeta primers. Per the authors' pipeline: Some 10 million shared chains were among the approximately 82 million unique TCR beta chains that a later analysis counted. Libraries were prepared by immunoSEQ multiplex PCR; TCRdb keeps only in-frame clonotypes and omits some of them. The V and J calls and clone size come from that table; D and trimming were worked out from the DNA. The sample has under 200,000 clones, roughly 80% seen once. Study observations and caveats: A later analysis associated about 18,000 TCR beta sequences with HLA alleles at a 0.05 false discovery rate. CMV serostatus was the only immune exposure information that was available.

The V and J genes are TRBV7-8 and TRBJ2-1; possible D gene TRBD1, 6 bases. The sequence derives from a woman between 35 and 50 years old in good health and CMV-seropositive. What was sequenced was PBMCs. The CDR3 region has the DNA TGTGCCAGCAGCTTGGGGGCTCATCGAGATGAGCAGTTCTTC. This codes for CASSLGAHRDEQFF.